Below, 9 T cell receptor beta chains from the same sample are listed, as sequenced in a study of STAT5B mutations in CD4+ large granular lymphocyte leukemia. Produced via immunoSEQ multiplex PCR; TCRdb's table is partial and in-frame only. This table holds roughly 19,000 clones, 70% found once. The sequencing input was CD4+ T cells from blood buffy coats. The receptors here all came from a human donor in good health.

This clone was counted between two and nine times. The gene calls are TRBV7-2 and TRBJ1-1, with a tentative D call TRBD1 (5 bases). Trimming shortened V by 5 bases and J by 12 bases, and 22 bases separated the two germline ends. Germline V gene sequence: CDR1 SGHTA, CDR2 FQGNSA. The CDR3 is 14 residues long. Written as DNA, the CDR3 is TGTGCCAGCAGCCCCGACCCGCAACGGGGCGACCCTTTCTTT. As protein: CASSPDPQRGDPFF.

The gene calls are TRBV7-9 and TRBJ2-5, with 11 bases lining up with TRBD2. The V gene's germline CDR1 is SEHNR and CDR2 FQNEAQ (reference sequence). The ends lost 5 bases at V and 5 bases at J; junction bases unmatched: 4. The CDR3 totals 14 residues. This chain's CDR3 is CASSQGLAVETQYF. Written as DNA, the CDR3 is TGTGCCAGCAGCCAGGGACTAGCGGTCGAGACCCAGTACTTC. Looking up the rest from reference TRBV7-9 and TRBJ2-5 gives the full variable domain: DTGVSQNPRHKITKRGQNVTFRCDPISEHNRLYWYRQTLGQGPEFLTYFQNEAQLEKSRLLSDRFSAERPKGSFSTLEIQRTEQGDSAMYLCASSQGLAVETQYFGPGTRLLVL.

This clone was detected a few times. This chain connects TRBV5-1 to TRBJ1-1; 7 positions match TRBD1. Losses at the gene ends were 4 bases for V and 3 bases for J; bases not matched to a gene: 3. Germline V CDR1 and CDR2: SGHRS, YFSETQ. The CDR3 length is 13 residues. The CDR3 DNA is TGCGCCAGCAGCCCTGACAGGGACACTGAAGCTTTCTTT. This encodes CASSPDRDTEAFF.

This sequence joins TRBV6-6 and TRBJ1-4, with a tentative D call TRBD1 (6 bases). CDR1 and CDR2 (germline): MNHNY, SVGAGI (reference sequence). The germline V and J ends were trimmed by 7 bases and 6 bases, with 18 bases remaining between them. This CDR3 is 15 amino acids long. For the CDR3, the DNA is TGTGCCAGCACCTTAAAGGGGGGGGCGGATGAAAAACTGTTTTTT. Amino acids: CASTLKGGADEKLFF.

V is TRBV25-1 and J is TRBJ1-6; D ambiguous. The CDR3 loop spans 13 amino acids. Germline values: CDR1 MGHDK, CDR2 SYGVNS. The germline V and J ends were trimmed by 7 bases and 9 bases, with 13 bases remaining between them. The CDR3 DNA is TGTGCCAGCATGGGCCAGGCCGGTTCACCCCTCCACTTT. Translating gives CASMGQAGSPLHF.

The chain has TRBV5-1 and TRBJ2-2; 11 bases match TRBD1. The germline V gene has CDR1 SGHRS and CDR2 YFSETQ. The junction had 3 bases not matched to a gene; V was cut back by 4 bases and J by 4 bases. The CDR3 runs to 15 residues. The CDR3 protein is CASSPGTGGTGELFF. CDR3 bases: TGCGCCAGCAGCCCCGGGACAGGGGGCACCGGGGAGCTGTTTTTT.

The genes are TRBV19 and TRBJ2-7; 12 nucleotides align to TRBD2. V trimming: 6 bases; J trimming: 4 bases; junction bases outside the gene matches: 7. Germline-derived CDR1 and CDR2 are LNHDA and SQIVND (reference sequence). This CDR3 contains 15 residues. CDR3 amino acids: CASSLTSGRLYEQYF. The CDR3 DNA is TGTGCCAGTAGCCTGACTAGCGGGAGACTGTACGAGCAGTACTTC.

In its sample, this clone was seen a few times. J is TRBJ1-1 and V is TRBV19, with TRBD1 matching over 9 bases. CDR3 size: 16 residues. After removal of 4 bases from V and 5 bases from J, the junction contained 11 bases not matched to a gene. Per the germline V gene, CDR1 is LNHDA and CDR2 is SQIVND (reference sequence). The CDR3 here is CASSKGQGLGGTEAFF. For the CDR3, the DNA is TGTGCCAGTAGTAAGGGACAGGGACTCGGAGGGACTGAAGCTTTCTTT.

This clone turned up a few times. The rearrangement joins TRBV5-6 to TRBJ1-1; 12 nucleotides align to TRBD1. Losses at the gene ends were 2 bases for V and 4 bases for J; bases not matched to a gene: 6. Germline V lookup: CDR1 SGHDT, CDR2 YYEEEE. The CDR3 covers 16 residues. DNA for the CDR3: TGTGCCAGCAGCTTTGGGACAGGGGGCAGCGGCACTGAAGCTTTCTTT. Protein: CASSFGTGGSGTEAFF.